This T cell receptor beta chain was sequenced during a study of T cell responses to AZD1222 COVID-19 vaccine. Study-wide points: Sampling captured repertoires only after the peak T cell response. In a largely white British group with more females than males, clonal diversity was possibly underestimated.

Germline values: CDR1 SQVTM, CDR2 ANQGSEA. CDR3 length: 14 residues. Trimming removed 4 bases from V and 0 bases from J, with 10 bases in between. Method: immunoSEQ multiplex PCR; TCRdb's copy keeps in-frame clones and lacks some. Found here are 100,000 or so clones, 91% of them singletons; the top ten hold 4.5%. To note about this clone: The antigen remains unidentified.

This sequence joins TRBV29-1 and TRBJ1-3, with D unresolved. The source of this sequence is an adult in good health. This sample comprised peripheral blood, obtained on day 0 of AZD1222 vaccination. Written as DNA, the CDR3 is TGCAGCGTTGCACATAGCGTCTCTGGAAACACCATATATTTT. Protein: CSVAHSVSGNTIYF.